The 26 T cell receptor beta chains below were found in one sample sequenced in a study of T-cell reconstitution after alpha-beta-depleted transplantation in children (dated by TCRdb to about 2016). Taken with the paper, the label for treatment or condition translates to: allogeneic hematopoietic cell transplantation with graft depleted of TCRalphabeta T cells and CD19 B cells. Libraries were made using PCR. Instrument on record: Illumina HiSeq 2500. Molecular barcoding was employed in the preparation of TCR libraries, with unique molecular identifiers being used to normalize TCRbeta repertoire quantification. Using fastp trimming at Q25 and MiXCR clonotype assembly, TCRdb reanalyzed the public sequencing data and kept in-frame beta chains. Each entry is one CDR3 protein sequence, shown with its most common DNA and genes. The sample table holds under 400,000 distinct CDR3 sequences, of which approximately 20% were seen once. The ten largest clones capture 9.5% to 13% of the sample.

The sequences come from PBMCs, mostly from graft donor cells, collected 180 days after TCRalphabeta/CD19-depleted stem cell transplant. These receptor sequences come from a male patient under 18 who had a stem cell transplant for acute lymphoblastic leukemia, so the T cells may come from the graft donor.

This clonotype was counted only a few times. V is TRBV5-1 and J is TRBJ2-1, with D unclear. There are 13 residues in the CDR3. V shed 0 bases and J shed 6 bases, with 7 bases lying between them. Germline V gene lookup returns CDR1 SGHRS and CDR2 YFSETQ. CDR3 nucleotide sequence: TGCGCCAGCAGCTTGGTATACAGCAATGAGCAGTTCTTC. It specifies CASSLVYSNEQFF.

The J gene is TRBJ2-7, the V gene TRBV7-9; D remains ambiguous. This CDR3 region has 13 residues. Trimming left V 3 bases short and J 4 bases short, with 10 bases between. Per germline, CDR1 SEHNR and CDR2 FQNEAQ (reference sequence). CDR3 sequence: CASSFIASYEQYF. CDR3 DNA: TGTGCCAGCAGCTTCATCGCGAGTTACGAGCAGTACTTC.

This clonotype was seen more than once but under ten times. The gene calls are TRBV27 and TRBJ1-3, with D unclear. Trimming cost V 4 bases and J 0 bases, with 7 bases left between them. Looked up from germline, CDR1 is MNHEY and CDR2 is SMNVEV (reference sequence). This CDR3 has 14 amino acids. CDR3 amino acids: CASSSRLSGNTIYF. CDR3 DNA: TGTGCCAGCAGTTCGAGGCTCTCTGGAAACACCATATATTTT.

The table lists this clonotype with a few counts. The J gene is TRBJ2-1, the V gene TRBV18, with 11 bases that match TRBD2. Trimming cost V 3 bases and J 8 bases; bases outside gene matches: 6. Germline V gene data show CDR1 as KGHSH and CDR2 as LQKENI. There are 15 residues in the CDR3. Here the CDR3 reads CASSPALAGEDEQFF. The CDR3 DNA is TGTGCCAGCTCACCGGCACTAGCGGGGGAGGATGAGCAGTTCTTC.

The CDR3 reads CASSLEADYPYEQYF. The CDR3 region has the DNA TGTGCCAGCAGTTTAGAGGCTGACTACCCCTACGAGCAGTACTTC. The V gene is TRBV12-3 or TRBV12-4, the J gene TRBJ2-7; TRBD2 is a possible D gene (5 bases). The CDR3 runs 15 residues. Trimming removed 1 base from V and 2 bases from J, with 12 bases in between.

This clonotype was seen a few times. The chain employs TRBV5-1 and TRBJ1-2; D remains ambiguous. The V gene's germline CDR1 is SGHRS and CDR2 YFSETQ. The V end was cut by 0 bases, the J end by 6 bases, with 12 bases between. The CDR3 has 14 residues. CDR3 in DNA: TGCGCCAGCAGCTTGGAGATGGGCCGGAATGGCTACACCTTC. This translates into CASSLEMGRNGYTF.

The chain carries TRBV20-1 and TRBJ2-7; 10 bases match TRBD2. The CDR3 has 14 amino acids. Germline V lookup: CDR1 DFQATT, CDR2 SNEGSKA (reference sequence). V lost 5 bases and J lost 5; bases outside the gene matches: 9. Written as DNA, the CDR3 is TGCAGTGCTGGAGGGCCCCTAGCGGGAGACGAGCAGTACTTC. It specifies CSAGGPLAGDEQYF.

The sample holds a few counts of this clonotype. The chain joins TRBV5-1 to TRBJ1-1, with D possibly TRBD1 on 5 matching bases. Trimming stripped 0 bases from V and 8 bases from J, with 8 bases between. The CDR3 runs 12 residues. CDR1 is SGHRS and CDR2 is YFSETQ in the germline V gene. The CDR3 spells CASSLGKGEAFF. The CDR3, as DNA: TGCGCCAGCAGCTTGGGGAAGGGGGAAGCTTTCTTT.

This clonotype occurred a few times. CDR3 residues: CSARDRQTVQETQYF. The CDR3, as DNA: TGCAGTGCTAGAGATCGGCAAACGGTACAAGAGACCCAGTACTTC. This chain joins TRBV20-1 and TRBJ2-5; D gene uncertain. With 0 bases removed from V and 2 bases from J, the gap between germline ends came to 13 bases. The CDR3 is 15 residues long. CDR1 DFQATT and CDR2 SNEGSKA come from the germline V gene (reference sequence).

The V and J genes are TRBV12-3 or TRBV12-4 and TRBJ2-2; 10 bases map to TRBD2. With V trimmed by 4 bases and J by 3 bases, 5 bases remained unmatched. The length of the CDR3 is 16 residues. The CDR3 protein is CASSSLAGEDTGELFF. The CDR3 coding sequence is TGTGCCAGCAGTTCGCTAGCGGGAGAGGACACCGGGGAGCTGTTTTTT.

The chain combines TRBV7-9 with TRBJ2-2; no firm D call. Germline values: CDR1 SEHNR, CDR2 FQNEAQ (reference sequence). The length of the CDR3 is 13 residues. The V gene lost 2 bases and the J gene lost 5 bases, with 6 bases spanning the gap. CDR3 in amino acids: CASSLSETGELFF. The CDR3 nucleotides are TGTGCCAGCAGCTTAAGTGAGACCGGGGAGCTGTTTTTT.

The chain is built from TRBV29-1 and TRBJ2-7; 8 positions agree with TRBD1. V gave up 1 base and J gave up 3 bases; unmatched junction bases: 8. The germline CDR1 and CDR2 sequences are SQVTM and ANQGSEA. This CDR3 has 15 amino acids. As DNA, the CDR3 is TGCAGCGTTGAAGTGACAGGGGACCTCTTCTACGAGCAGTACTTC. Translating gives CSVEVTGDLFYEQYF.

This chain connects TRBV28 to TRBJ2-7; D is uncertain. Trimming pared 7 bases from V and 4 bases from J, leaving 17 bases between. This CDR3 is 14 amino acids long. Per germline, CDR1 MDHEN and CDR2 SYDVKM. The CDR3: CASTLQTTPYEQYF. The CDR3, as DNA: TGTGCCAGCACCCTCCAAACCACTCCTTACGAGCAGTACTTC.

This rearrangement joins TRBV5-1 to TRBJ2-2, with TRBD1 identical over 8 bases. The length of the CDR3 is 14 residues. Germline values: CDR1 SGHRS, CDR2 YFSETQ. V lost 4 bases, J lost 7 bases, and 6 bases stayed unmatched. The CDR3 DNA follows: TGCGCCAGCAGCCCGCAGGGGGCGAGCGGGGAGCTGTTTTTT. Amino acid sequence: CASSPQGASGELFF.

The rearrangement joins TRBV5-1 to TRBJ1-1; TRBD1 aligns across 9 bases. With V trimmed by 5 bases and J by 1 base, 9 bases remained unmatched. Germline V gene sequence: CDR1 SGHRS, CDR2 YFSETQ. The CDR3 covers 16 residues. The CDR3 here is CASRRTGGATNTEAFF. DNA for the CDR3: TGCGCCAGCAGACGAACAGGGGGCGCGACGAACACTGAAGCTTTCTTT.

This clonotype showed up just a few times. The J gene is TRBJ2-7, the V gene TRBV28; TRBD1 aligns across 7 bases. After removal of 6 bases from V and 3 bases from J, the junction contained 11 bases not matched to a gene. CDR3 size: 15 residues. Germline V gene lookup returns CDR1 MDHEN and CDR2 SYDVKM. Here the CDR3 reads CASSALWGQYYEQYF. CDR3 bases: TGTGCCAGCAGCGCCCTGTGGGGACAGTACTACGAGCAGTACTTC.

The rearrangement links TRBV28 to TRBJ2-1; 9 bases map to TRBD2. The germline CDR1 and CDR2 sequences are MDHEN and SYDVKM. CDR3 length equals 15 residues. J was trimmed by 7 bases and V by 2 bases; bases with no gene match: 6. DNA of the CDR3: TGTGCCAGCAGTTTAGCGGGAGGGTACGGGAATGAGCAGTTCTTC. Residues: CASSLAGGYGNEQFF.

The chain uses TRBV20-1 and TRBJ1-2; D perhaps matches TRBD1 (6 bases). V gave up 5 bases and J gave up 2 bases, with 12 bases separating them. The CDR3 runs 13 residues. The germline gives CDR1 DFQATT, CDR2 SNEGSKA (reference sequence). The CDR3 DNA sequence: TGCAGTGCTTGGACAGCGCGGAACTATGGCTACACCTTC. Amino acid sequence: CSAWTARNYGYTF.

This clonotype showed up just a few times. This sequence joins TRBV6-5 and TRBJ1-1, with D maybe TRBD1 (6 bases). Germline V CDR1 and CDR2: MNHEY, SVGAGI. Deletions cut 2 bases from V and 9 bases from J, with 7 bases between. The CDR3 length is 11 residues. CDR3 in DNA: TGTGCCAGCAGTTACAGGGGGAAAGCTTTCTTT. Its protein is CASSYRGKAFF.

This chain connects TRBV7-9 to TRBJ2-7; D ambiguous. CDR1 SEHNR and CDR2 FQNEAQ come from the germline V gene (reference sequence). The CDR3 consists of 13 residues. V shed 5 bases and J shed 6 bases, with 14 bases lying between them. DNA for the CDR3: TGTGCCAGCAGCCCGGACGGCAGAGGCGAGCAGTACTTC. This codes for CASSPDGRGEQYF.

The J gene is TRBJ1-2, the V gene TRBV7-6, with TRBD1 matching over 8 bases. CDR1 is SGHVS and CDR2 is FNYEAQ in the germline V gene. This CDR3 spans 15 amino acids. Trimming took 5 bases from V and 2 from J; bases not matched to a gene: 7. Here the CDR3 reads CASSVGQGPNYGYTF. The CDR3 region has the DNA TGTGCCAGCAGCGTAGGACAGGGTCCCAACTATGGCTACACCTTC. The full variable domain, rest sourced from reference TRBV7-6 and TRBJ1-2, is GAGVSQSPRYKVTKRGQDVALRCDPISGHVSLYWYRQALGQGPEFLTYFNYEAQQDKSGLPNDRFSAERPEGSISTLTIQRTEQRDSAMYRCASSVGQGPNYGYTFGSGTRLTVV.

This clonotype was counted only a few times. CDR3 coding DNA: TGTGCCAGCAGTTACGCGAGCGGGAGTGTCGATGAGCAGTTCTTC. Its translation: CASSYASGSVDEQFF. This chain connects TRBV6-5 to TRBJ2-1; 8 nucleotides line up with TRBD2. With V trimmed by 2 bases and J by 8 bases, 8 bases remained unmatched. CDR3 length: 15 residues. Germline CDR1 MNHEY, CDR2 SVGAGI.

The rearrangement links TRBV5-1 to TRBJ1-1; 7 bases are shared with TRBD1. J gave up 5 bases and V 7 bases, and 8 bases lay outside the gene matches. CDR1 is SGHRS and CDR2 is YFSETQ in the germline V gene. The CDR3 is made up of 13 amino acids. The CDR3 DNA sequence: TGCGCCAGCTTTGGACAGGAAGGAACTGAAGCTTTCTTT. Its protein is CASFGQEGTEAFF.

The V gene is TRBV2, the J gene TRBJ2-7, with a weak D call TRBD1 (6 bases). The CDR3 runs 14 residues. The germline V and J ends were trimmed by 1 base and 1 base, with 8 bases remaining between them. The germline gives CDR1 SNHLY, CDR2 FYNNEI. As DNA, the CDR3 is TGTGCCAGCAGTGAAGTGGACAGTTCCTACGAGCAGTACTTC. Protein product: CASSEVDSSYEQYF.

The genes are TRBV18 and TRBJ1-6; D is perhaps TRBD1 (5 bases). This CDR3 spans 14 amino acids. Trimming shortened V by 4 bases and J by 7 bases, and 11 bases separated the two germline ends. Germline V lookup: CDR1 KGHSH, CDR2 LQKENI. The CDR3, as DNA: TGTGCCAGCTCACGGGACGGAGAAAATTCACCCCTCCACTTT. It translates to CASSRDGENSPLHF.

The CDR3 here is CASRLPPWTSSTDTQYF. The CDR3 bases are TGTGCCAGCAGGTTACCTCCCTGGACTAGCAGCACAGATACGCAGTATTTT. The chain recombines TRBV7-8 with TRBJ2-3; 8 positions match TRBD2. V was clipped by 6 bases and J by 0 bases; unmatched bases: 11. The CDR3 is 17 residues long. CDR1 is SGHVS, CDR2 FQNEAQ, per germline. Together with reference TRBV7-8 and TRBJ2-3, the CDR3 gives the full variable domain: GAGVSQSPRYKVAKRGQDVALRCDPISGHVSLFWYQQALGQGPEFLTYFQNEAQLDKSGLPSDRFFAERPEGSVSTLKIQRTQQEDSAVYLCASRLPPWTSSTDTQYFGPGTRLTVL.